This T cell receptor beta chain was recovered during a study of T cells after yellow fever vaccination. The CDR3 is 16 amino acids. V trimming: 0 bases; J trimming: 0 bases; junction bases outside the gene matches: 3. CDR1 MNHEY and CDR2 SVGAGI come from the germline V gene. The study's findings and limits: Few clonotypes appeared in both CD4 and CD8 compartments. In post-booster samples, most primary-vaccination clones reappeared (about 95% CD4, roughly 88% CD8).

A 5'RACE template-switching step, the method used to make TCR cDNA, added a universal primer site and UMIs. TCRdb re-derived calls from the 5' RACE reads in MiXCR, one entry per CDR3 protein. The sample lists about 330,000 distinct CDR3 sequences, roughly 8.6% occurring once. This clonotype was observed many times. Its antigen is as yet unknown. The rearrangement links TRBV6-5 to TRBJ2-3, with TRBD1 matching over 7 bases. Source: PBMCs, taken more than 40 days after the first yellow fever vaccination. This clonotype was sampled from a man aged 18 to 30 who received the YFV17D yellow fever vaccine. CDR3 in DNA: TGTGCCAGCAGTTACTCGATCAGGGGGAGCACAGATACGCAGTATTTT. Protein sequence: CASSYSIRGSTDTQYF.